This T cell receptor beta chain is drawn from a study of cytotoxic CD8 clonotypes in ibrutinib-treated CLL. Trimming shortened V by 0 bases and J by 0 bases, and 6 bases separated the two germline ends. Germline CDR1 GTSNPN, CDR2 SVGIG (reference sequence). This CDR3 spans 15 amino acids. Method: immunoSEQ multiplex PCR; TCRdb's copy keeps in-frame clones and lacks some. Of roughly 190,000 clones listed, 72% are singletons. The sequence came from a human donor with chronic lymphocytic leukemia. The specimen comprised PBMCs, sampled after 24 months of ibrutinib treatment. The V gene is TRBV30, the J gene TRBJ1-6; D unresolved. The CDR3 nucleotides are TGTGCCTGGAGTGTACCTAGCTCCTATAATTCACCCCTCCACTTT. It yields the protein CAWSVPSSYNSPLHF.